This TCR beta chain derives from a study of T-cell memory formation after mild COVID-19. Study background: Largely, TCR clusters stayed within a single donor.

TCR alpha and TCR beta cDNA libraries with sample barcodes and UMIs came from 5'RACE using constant-segment primers. TCRdb re-derived calls from the 5' RACE reads in MiXCR, one entry per CDR3 protein. The table has about 260,000 distinct CDR3 sequences, about 16% seen once. Study-wide results and caveats: CD4+ contracting clones were found mainly in CM and EM, and CD8+ ones in EMRA. Proof of SARS-CoV-2 specificity was absent for the second-wave clones that crested on day 37.

This clonotype occurred once. Antigen: not known. Trimming cost V 6 bases and J 7 bases, with 19 bases left between them. Germline values: CDR1 SGHAT, CDR2 FQNNGV. The CDR3 extends over 14 amino acids. The chain uses TRBV11-2 and TRBJ2-7; a weak D match, TRBD2 (6 bases). This receptor was identified in a man aged 18 to 30 who had mild COVID-19 (a few samples of this study predate the infection). Cell type and time point are not known. Specimen: PBMCs or a T cell subset sorted from them (not recorded which). CDR3 loop: CASSRLETGVEQYF. CDR3 coding DNA: TGTGCCAGCAGTCGACTAGAAACGGGTGTGGAGCAGTACTTC. Drawing the rest from reference TRBV11-2 and TRBJ2-7, the complete variable domain is EAGVAQSPRYKIIEKRQSVAFWCNPISGHATLYWYQQILGQGPKLLIQFQNNGVVDDSQLPKDRFSAERLKGVDSTLKIQPAKLEDSAVYLCASSRLETGVEQYFGPGTRLTVT.